Presented here are 5 T cell receptor beta chains from one specimen sequenced in a study of T cells expressing NK-cell markers. TCRdb reprocessed the 5' RACE reads and keeps a single row for each CDR3 protein, giving no DNA. This sample contains around 100,000 distinct CDR3 sequences. Sequencing was carried out using blood T cells: a sorted CD56 or NKG2C T cell subset, CD4+ or CD8+ T cells, or bulk PBMC T cells (not recorded which). The receptors shown here come from a woman aged 18 to 75 in good health.

The J gene is TRBJ2-5, the V gene TRBV29-1; lacking DNA, the TRBD2 call made by TCRdb goes unchecked. This CDR3 is 15 amino acids long. Germline values: CDR1 SQVTM, CDR2 ANQGSEA. The CDR3 spells CSVESLEKGPREGYF.

The chain carries TRBV19 and TRBJ1-2. CDR1 and CDR2 from the germline V gene are LNHDA and SQIVND (reference sequence). CDR3 length: 13 amino acids. The CDR3 sequence is CATLAGFDYGYTF.

V is TRBV12-3 or TRBV12-4 and J is TRBJ1-2. This CDR3 comprises 13 residues. The CDR3 reads CASEYGQNYGYTF.

The chain joins TRBV12-3 or TRBV12-4 to TRBJ2-3. The CDR3 totals 13 residues. CDR3 residues: CASKYRRTDTQYF.

This rearrangement joins TRBV20-1 to TRBJ2-1; TCRdb proposes TRBD1, but this gene call is untestable without DNA. Germline V gives CDR1 DFQATT, CDR2 SNEGSKA (reference sequence). The CDR3 extends over 15 amino acids. This chain's CDR3 is CSARDGGSSYNEQFF.